The 20 T cell receptor beta chains reported below all come from one sample, sequenced in a study of human T cells and chemical hapten exposure. As for time point: patch test 1, 2 weeks after DPC sensitization. Treatment specified: therapeutic diphenylcyclopropenone sensitization with weekly scalp DPC. TCRdb re-analysed the RACE reads in MiXCR, keeping a single row per CDR3 protein. The data contain 80,000 to 95,000 distinct CDR3 sequences, about 10% of them singletons. This sample comprised whole blood, obtained in connection with sensitization to the hapten diphenylcyclopropenone (DPC). These receptors all come from a woman in her forties or fifties with alopecia areata. Some clones in this sample may be carry-over from other donors' samples.

This clonotype has ten or more counts. This rearrangement joins TRBV6-1 to TRBJ2-7; 9 nucleotides line up with TRBD1. Germline V lookup: CDR1 MNHNS, CDR2 SASEGT. J gave up 3 bases and V 6 bases, and 3 bases lay outside the gene matches. The CDR3 runs 13 residues. The CDR3 protein is CASRPDRGYEQYF. The CDR3 DNA sequence: TGTGCCAGCAGACCGGACAGGGGCTACGAGCAGTACTTC.

This clonotype was seen repeatedly, ten times or more. The V gene is TRBV7-2, the J gene TRBJ2-2; 9 bases are a match to TRBD1. Germline V gives CDR1 SGHTA, CDR2 FQGNSA. V dropped 5 bases and J dropped 2; count of bases not matched to a gene: 9. The CDR3 has 17 residues. CDR3 loop: CASSPPQGQGNTGELFF. CDR3 DNA sequence: TGTGCCAGCAGCCCCCCGCAGGGACAGGGAAACACCGGGGAGCTGTTTTTT. Full variable domain (rest looked up from reference TRBV7-2 and TRBJ2-2): GAGVSQSPSNKVTEKGKDVELRCDPISGHTALYWYRQSLGQGLEFLIYFQGNSAPDKSGLPSDRFSAERTGGSVSTLTIQRTQQEDSAVYLCASSPPQGQGNTGELFFGEGSRLTVL.

The chain couples TRBV28 to TRBJ1-1, with D perhaps matching TRBD1 (5 bases). The CDR3 has 16 amino acids. Per germline, CDR1 MDHEN and CDR2 SYDVKM. V was shortened by 4 bases and J by 1 base, with 16 bases between the two germline ends. The DNA for the CDR3 is TGTGCCAGCAGTTCTTTTCGAACTGGGGCGAACACTGAAGCTTTCTTT. Residues: CASSSFRTGANTEAFF.

The chain joins TRBV5-1 to TRBJ1-1, with D maybe TRBD1 (6 bases). The CDR3 totals 15 residues. Germline values: CDR1 SGHRS, CDR2 YFSETQ. Trimming removed 4 bases at V and 1 base at J, with 14 bases between. The CDR3 is CASSQMDSRNTEAFF. The CDR3 region has the DNA TGCGCCAGCAGCCAAATGGACAGCCGGAACACTGAAGCTTTCTTT.

This clonotype was recorded many times. The V gene is TRBV12-3 or TRBV12-4, the J gene TRBJ1-1, with D possibly being TRBD1 (5 bases). Between the trimmed V and J ends, which lost 7 bases and 9 bases, there was a span of 21 bases. CDR3 length: 14 residues. The CDR3 here is CASTQRGKGYQAFF. In DNA form, the CDR3 reads TGTGCCAGCACCCAGCGGGGAAAGGGGTACCAAGCTTTCTTT.

The V gene is TRBV3-2, the J gene TRBJ1-5; the D call of TRBD1 is as the table states it, not checked on the DNA. TRBV3-2 is marked as a pseudogene. The CDR3 consists of 16 residues. The CDR3 reads CASSQDRDSGNQPQHF. The CDR3 nucleotides read TGTGCCAGCAGCCAAGACCGGGATTCGGGCAATCAGCCCCAGCATTTT.

Many counts were recorded for this clonotype. The rearrangement joins TRBV7-2 to TRBJ1-2; D not resolved. V was trimmed by 5 bases and J by 3 bases, leaving 7 bases between them. The CDR3 contains 12 residues. The germline V gene has CDR1 SGHTA and CDR2 FQGNSA. CDR3 nucleotides: TGTGCCAGCAGCCCCCACTACTATGGCTACACCTTC. This gives the protein CASSPHYYGYTF.

J is TRBJ2-4 and V is TRBV7-3; tentatively, D is TRBD1 (6 bases). Germline V lookup: CDR1 SGHTA, CDR2 FQGTGA. The V end lost 4 bases, the J end lost 0 bases, and 10 bases lay between the germline ends. The CDR3 covers 15 residues. The CDR3 here is CASSSGQLAKNIQYF. In DNA form, the CDR3 reads TGTGCCAGCAGCTCAGGACAGCTAGCCAAAAACATTCAGTACTTC.

V and J are TRBV6-1 and TRBJ1-1, with 7 bases lining up with TRBD1. This CDR3 comprises 17 residues. The J segment lost 0 bases and the V segment lost 2 bases, leaving 9 bases of the junction unmatched. Per germline, CDR1 MNHNS and CDR2 SASEGT. This CDR3 reads CASSEKGAGRMNTEAFF. The CDR3 DNA reads as TGTGCCAGCAGTGAAAAGGGGGCGGGACGGATGAACACTGAAGCTTTCTTT.

V usage is TRBV2 and J usage is TRBJ2-5; no reliable D call. V was cut by 2 bases and J by 5 bases, with 6 bases left in between. The CDR3 spans 12 residues. Germline CDR1 reads SNHLY; CDR2 reads FYNNEI. This CDR3 reads CASSERRETQYF. The CDR3 DNA is TGTGCCAGCAGTGAACGGCGTGAGACCCAGTACTTC.

This clonotype has just a few counts. This rearrangement joins TRBV27 to TRBJ2-5; 8 positions agree with TRBD1. V trimming: 6 bases; J trimming: 1 base; junction bases outside the gene matches: 10. The CDR3 sequence is 16 residues long. Germline lookup yields CDR1 MNHEY and CDR2 SMNVEV (reference sequence). CDR3 amino acids: CASSRPGTGSQETQYF. CDR3 nucleotides: TGTGCCAGCAGCCGGCCCGGGACAGGAAGCCAAGAGACCCAGTACTTC.

The chain uses TRBV29-1 and TRBJ2-7; TRBD1 agrees at 9 bases. Trimming at V came to 3 bases and at J to 4 bases, leaving 7 bases not matched to a gene. The CDR3 length is 14 residues. CDR1 and CDR2 (germline): SQVTM, ANQGSEA. The CDR3 sequence is CSVEPGQGPYEQYF. The DNA of the CDR3 is TGCAGCGTTGAGCCGGGACAGGGCCCGTACGAGCAGTACTTC.

This clonotype was seen at least ten times. The chain employs TRBV7-2 and TRBJ2-1; 10 positions match TRBD2. CDR1 is SGHTA and CDR2 is FQGNSA in the germline V gene. V lost 0 bases to trimming and J lost 4 bases; unmatched junction nucleotides: 6. This CDR3 contains 17 residues. The CDR3 bases are TGTGCCAGCAGCTTAGCGTCGACTAGCGGGCTGTACAATGAGCAGTTCTTC. It codes for CASSLASTSGLYNEQFF.

J is TRBJ1-1 and V is TRBV29-1; no clear D gene. Trimming took off 2 bases at V and 4 bases at J, with 11 bases between the two ends. CDR1 SQVTM and CDR2 ANQGSEA come from the germline V gene. The CDR3 covers 13 residues. This chain's CDR3 is CSVEYLGGTEAFF. The CDR3 DNA reads TGCAGCGTTGAATATCTGGGTGGCACTGAAGCTTTCTTT.

This clonotype has a count of ten or more. The J gene is TRBJ2-3, the V gene TRBV5-1; 12 bases agree with TRBD2. V was clipped by 1 base and J by 2 bases; unmatched bases: 5. The germline V gene encodes CDR1 SGHRS and CDR2 YFSETQ. The CDR3 sequence is 17 residues long. CDR3 DNA: TGCGCCAGCAGCTTGACTAGCGGGAGGCGTGACACAGATACGCAGTATTTT. Amino acid sequence: CASSLTSGRRDTDTQYF.

This clonotype counts as medium-sized. V and J are TRBV6-5 and TRBJ2-7; D is possibly TRBD1 (6 bases). Germline CDR1 MNHEY, CDR2 SVGAGI. The CDR3 totals 13 residues. V lost 5 bases to trimming and J lost 3 bases, with 11 bases between them. CDR3 sequence: CASSPTGNYEQYF. CDR3 coding DNA: TGTGCCAGCAGTCCCACAGGGAACTACGAGCAGTACTTC.

This clonotype was counted many times. This chain uses TRBV12-3 or TRBV12-4 with TRBJ1-5, with D unclear. V lost 5 bases and J lost 7, with 21 bases in between. The CDR3 runs to 16 residues. In nucleotides, the CDR3 is TGTGCCAGCAGTCCGTGGACGGGAGCAATGGGACAGCCCCAGCATTTT. It is translated as CASSPWTGAMGQPQHF.

This clonotype appeared a few times. The chain employs TRBV20-1 and TRBJ2-7; the match to TRBD1 covers 8 bases. The germline CDR1 and CDR2 sequences are DFQATT and SNEGSKA (reference sequence). The CDR3 is 15 residues long. J lost 5 bases, V lost 3 bases, and 12 bases had no gene match. CDR3 loop: CSARAPGQGTNEQYF. For the CDR3, the DNA is TGCAGTGCTAGGGCACCAGGACAGGGTACCAACGAGCAGTACTTC.

There are many counts of this clonotype. V usage is TRBV2 and J usage is TRBJ2-5; 16 nucleotides agree with TRBD2. With 6 bases clipped from V and 2 bases from J, the junction kept 6 bases outside the gene matches. The CDR3 has 17 amino acids. CDR1 SNHLY and CDR2 FYNNEI come from the germline V gene. This CDR3 reads CASRTGLAGGPQETQYF. CDR3 coding DNA: TGTGCCAGCAGAACGGGACTAGCGGGAGGGCCTCAAGAGACCCAGTACTTC.

This rearrangement joins TRBV12-3 or TRBV12-4 to TRBJ2-1; D unclear. There are 14 residues in the CDR3. Trimming took 3 bases from V and 10 from J, leaving 16 bases between them. DNA for the CDR3: TGTGCCAGCAGTTTTTTGAGTGGGCAGAACGAGCAGTTCTTC. Translated: CASSFLSGQNEQFF.